The sequence of this T cell receptor (beta chain) was determined in a study of cytomegalovirus exposure and HLA in healthy donors. Study-wide points: Later on, a genetic analysis was performed. It linked a missense variant in DCLRE1C with V- and J-gene trimming of TCR beta. Some TCR beta chains (164 of them) were listed as cytomegalovirus-associated. Most of the TCR beta V segments (in an earlier analysis) were productive either about 87% or about 30% of the time.

PCR was performed using 60 Vbeta and 13 Jbeta primers. Sequencing used immunoSEQ multiplex PCR; TCRdb keeps in-frame clones, though not all of them. Found here are 84,000 or so clones, approximately 77% of them singletons; the top ten hold 3.7%. With respect to this clone: The antigen is unknown.

The V end lost 0 bases, the J end lost 6 bases, and 5 bases lay between the germline ends. The germline V gene has CDR1 LGHNA and CDR2 YNFKEQ. The CDR3 runs 12 residues. This chain connects TRBV4-2 to TRBJ2-5; D unclear. The material sequenced was PBMCs. The TCR comes from a man in his thirties or forties in good health and CMV-seronegative. The CDR3 reads CASSQDRKTQYF. The DNA of the CDR3 is TGTGCCAGCAGCCAAGATAGAAAGACCCAGTACTTC.